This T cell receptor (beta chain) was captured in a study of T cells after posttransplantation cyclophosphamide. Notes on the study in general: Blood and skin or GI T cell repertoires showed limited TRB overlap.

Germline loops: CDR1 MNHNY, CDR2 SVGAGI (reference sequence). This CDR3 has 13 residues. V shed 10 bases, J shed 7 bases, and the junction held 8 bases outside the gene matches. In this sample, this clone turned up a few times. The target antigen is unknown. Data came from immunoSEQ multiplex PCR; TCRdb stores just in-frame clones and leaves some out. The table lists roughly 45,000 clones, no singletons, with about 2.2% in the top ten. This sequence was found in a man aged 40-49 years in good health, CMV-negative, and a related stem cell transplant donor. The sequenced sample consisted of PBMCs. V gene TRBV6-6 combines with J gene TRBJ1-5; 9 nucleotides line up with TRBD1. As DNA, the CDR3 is TGTGCCACAGCGACAGGGGGTGAACAGCCCCAGCATTTT. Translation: CATATGGEQPQHF.